Here is one TCR beta chain with its context. Its antigen remains undetermined. The library came from the immunoSEQ multiplex PCR assay. A mixture of 60 forward primers for TCR Vbeta segments and 13 reverse primers for TCR Jbeta segments was used in the multiplex PCR. The CDR3 region of rearranged TCR beta genes was amplified from genomic DNA with a multiplex PCR assay. The amplified TCR beta libraries were sequenced on the Illumina HiSeq System as 87-base-pair reads. The paper's processing steps were these. In a later analysis, roughly 80 million unique TCR beta chains were counted across the 666 repertoires, and approximately 11 million of these chains were shared by at least two donors. Raw reads were error-corrected and collapsed into unique sequences by a nearest-neighbor algorithm in which closely related sequences were merged to remove PCR and sequencing errors. CDR3 sequences were aligned to IMGT reference sequences to assign V, D and J gene segments. For a sequence to be retained, at least a six-nucleotide match to both a V gene segment and a J gene segment was required. Rearrangements were classified as productive when the CDR3 lacked stop codons and remained in frame with V and J, and all other rearrangements were classified as non-productive. CDR3 was defined according to IMGT convention as the region running from the second conserved V-encoded cysteine to the conserved J-encoded phenylalanine. In an earlier analysis of some 550 of the donors, sequences lacking an unambiguous match to a single V gene segment were excluded. In an earlier analysis of 587 of the donors, V segments were called functional above 56.7% productive rearrangements and were called segregating when the between-donor standard deviation exceeded 5%. A statistical classification framework was developed to diagnose cytomegalovirus status using the catalog of TCR beta chain sequences. In a later analysis, TCR nucleotide sequences were compared against IMGT/GENE-DB human TR gene sequences so that V and J genes could be assigned. In a later analysis, CDR3 sequences and most-parsimonious VDJ recombination scenarios were assigned using the TCRdist pipeline. In a later analysis, each TCR beta chain was defined by its CDR3 amino acid sequence together with its V-gene family, and reads without a unique V-gene family were excluded. As a way to deal with suspected cross-contamination and a sequencing artifact, a later analysis dropped 450 to 600 nucleotide sequences that were highly shared and had low generation probability. In a later analysis, a clonal expansion index for each public chain was calculated from normalized within-repertoire ranks of inferred template counts. A later analysis computed generation probabilities with a VDJ recombination model fitted to out-of-frame rearrangements, and checked the results against IGoR. In a later analysis, TCR-TCR, TCR-HLA and TCR-CMV co-occurrence was scored with hypergeometric tests, and a repertoire-size bias correction was applied to TCR pairs. False discovery rates were estimated in a later analysis by permuting HLA or CMV assignments 20 times. A later analysis grouped co-occurring TCRs with DBSCAN, adding TCRdist sequence similarity when clustering within HLA-allele-positive subsets. For co-occurrence clustering, repertoires with fewer than 30,000 or more than 120,000 public chains were excluded, along with a handful of repertoires with anomalous nucleotide sharing. TCRdb took this table from immuneACCESS and kept in-frame rearrangements with V and J called. Such tables lack part of the clones; where checked against another copy, unresolved V genes explain under half of the gap, and the rest is unexplained. The DNA gave D and trimming, while V, J and clone size come from that table. This sample's clone table shows more than 100,000 clones. In total, the top ten clones hold under 2% of the sample.

The cohort comprised 710 or so healthy bone marrow donors. At the time of sampling, all cohort members were nominally healthy, though unrecorded immune exposures were likely present. The donor tested CMV seronegative and was one of the 352 seronegative cohort members. A peripheral blood sample was collected from each donor, and TCR beta sequencing was performed on peripheral blood mononuclear cells. Genomic DNA was extracted from the blood cell samples with the Qiagen DNeasy Blood Extraction Kit. These data belong to a study of cytomegalovirus exposure and HLA in healthy donors (dated by TCRdb to about 2017). In terms of the full investigation: According to an earlier analysis of several hundred of the donors, some 170 million T cells yielded 117 million unique TCR beta sequences and approximately 280 Gb of sequence data. An early release that covered about 600 HLA-typed donors contained approximately 300 gigabases of sequencing data and roughly 84 million unique TCR sequences. Among the roughly 400 genotyped donors, approximately 81% belonged to the genetic ancestry cluster associated with self-reported Caucasian donors. The study aimed to test whether signatures of past pathogen exposure could be identified by cataloging public T cell receptors. The T cell repertoires of around 670 subjects were profiled by immunosequencing and related to cytomegalovirus serostatus. Besides the first cohort of roughly 640 subjects, a separate validation cohort made up of 90 to 150 different subjects was used. High-throughput TCR immunosequencing, statistical association of individual TCRs with disease status, and machine learning were combined to predict cytomegalovirus infection status. A later analysis re-analyzed previously published TCR beta repertoires from about 730 donors and added high-resolution HLA genotyping to study TCR occurrence patterns. The later analysis used no new phenotypic data to find candidate immune exposures, relying instead on TCR beta sequences and their occurrence across donors. An earlier analysis of 587 of the donors applied high-throughput TCR beta sequencing to assess whether each TCR beta V gene segment acted as functional or pseudogenic. Donor age, sex, ethnicity and CMV serostatus were collected together with the repertoire data. A later genetic analysis took genome-wide SNP genotypes for about 65% of the 666 donors and used that subset as a discovery cohort. Every discovery cohort repertoire had been produced on one sequencing platform. HLA typing included class I and class II loci at four-digit resolution. The number of typed donors differed by locus: about 629-630 for A, B, C, DRB1 and DQB1; some 500 for DQA1; some 610 for DPA1; and some 450 for DPB1. Because of strong linkage in the cohort, roughly five DR-DQ haplotypes were treated as single units for association and clustering. Among around 400 genotyped donors of the cohort, an average of approximately 240,000 unique TCR beta nucleotide sequences were sequenced per donor, roughly 18% of them non-productive. Overall study outcomes, separate from this receptor: In a later genetic analysis, a missense DCLRE1C variant was associated with V-gene and J-gene trimming of TCR beta chains, and the association was replicated in an independent cohort. The 87-base-pair reads could not distinguish some IMGT-functional V segments, including TRBV6-2 and TRBV6-3, so those segments were excluded. While some public TCRs were present in many individuals, most TCR sequences turned up only very rarely across donors. A further reported finding was that TCR beta sequences accurately predicted the HLA-A and HLA-B alleles for most subjects in the first cohort. Compared with the roughly 720-donor mean, donors in an Asian-associated ancestry cluster had fewer N-insertions in productive TCRs, according to a later genetic analysis. The earlier analysis of almost 600 of the donors excluded 15 to 20 rarely observed V segments, including chromosome 9 orphons, because counts were too low. In the study, 150 to 200 TCR beta chains were listed as associated with cytomegalovirus. Because some donors lacked HLA typing at each locus, the association tests relied only on the typed subset. Correlated functional status among segregating V segments might reflect linkage disequilibrium, but an unknown experimental factor could not be ruled out. The classifier was reported to diagnose cytomegalovirus status with high specificity and sensitivity in both the original and validation cohorts. This cohort had only TCR beta chains sequenced, and the lack of alpha or paired-chain data limited which features could be detected. Roughly uniform sequencing depth across donors was assumed in presence/absence analyses, although this assumption may not hold. CMV serostatus was the only immune exposure information available for the cohort. Compared with equally common non-associated chains, HLA-associated TCR beta chains in a later analysis were more clonally expanded and had lower generation probabilities. According to a later analysis, most CMV-associated TCR beta chains appeared to be HLA-restricted, and the HLA associations seemed to be driven largely by CMV exposure. In a later analysis, the rate of TCR association differed among HLA loci, with DRB1 alleles having the most associated TCRs and HLA-C alleles having the fewest. When HLA alleles, especially DR and DQ, strongly co-occurred, attributing TCR associations to individual alleles was difficult. The authors suggested that the approach could potentially be extended to other disease states and immunological phenotypes. A later analysis reported that several top co-occurrence clusters appeared linked to parvovirus B19, influenza, CMV and Epstein-Barr virus. In an earlier analysis of a few hundred of the donors, most TCR beta V segments were observed in productive rearrangements about 87% or about 30% of the time, broadly matching IMGT annotations. A group of highly shared sequence variants was considered likely to be a technical artifact of the sequencing pipeline. In a later analysis, over 15,000 TCR beta sequences were associated with specific HLA alleles at a false discovery rate of 0.05. In vitro tests confirmed that three of the cytomegalovirus-associated TCR beta chains recognize cytomegalovirus antigens.

In the germline V gene, CDR1 corresponds to SGHTA and CDR2 to FQGTGA. Reading from cysteine to phenylalanine, the CDR3 counts 15 amino acids. Only the CDR3 region is kept as DNA, spanning 45 bases read in frame from base 1. The V end gives up 5 bases and the J end 4 bases, leaving 4 bases in the junction not matched to a gene. The sequencing sample was made of PBMCs. The chain links TRBV7-3 with TRBJ2-1, and 11 junction bases match TRBD2. The sequence came from a woman in her 40s in good health and CMV-seronegative. The CDR3 loop reads CASSRGLAEYNEQFF. Read as DNA, the sequence is TGTGCCAGCAGCCGGGGACTAGCGGAATACAATGAGCAGTTCTTC.